Sequencing of this T cell receptor (beta chain) was carried out in a study of T-cell reconstitution after alpha-beta-depleted transplantation in children. As it was prepared, the TCRbeta library received unique molecular identifiers. TCRdb redid the calling of the PCR reads with MiXCR, one entry per CDR3 protein. This sample carries fewer than 550,000 distinct CDR3 sequences, about an eighth of them seen once, and the ten largest clones take around 13%. This clonotype was obtained from a female patient aged 2 to 10 who had a stem cell transplant for aplastic anemia, so the T cells may come from the graft donor. Sequencing was performed on PBMCs, mostly from graft donor cells, taken 180 days after TCRalphabeta/CD19-depleted stem cell transplant.

In nucleotides, the CDR3 is TGTGCCAGCAGCCAAGGGACTAGCGGGGTTTACAATGAGCAGTTCTTC. This gives the protein CASSQGTSGVYNEQFF. The chain carries TRBV14 and TRBJ2-1, with 12 bases identical to TRBD2. Unmatched junction bases numbered 2, after V lost 1 base and J lost 4 bases. This CDR3 contains 16 residues. CDR1 is SGHDN and CDR2 is FVKESK in the germline V gene.